The present T cell receptor beta chain was sequenced within a study of regulatory T cells in long-lasting Graves disease. The TCR beta library used iRepertoire HTBI primers with Arm-PCR amplification of CDR3. From the multiplex PCR reads, TCRdb called clonotypes with MiXCR, one entry per CDR3 protein. The sample lists roughly 400,000 distinct CDR3 sequences, around a fifth seen once, with roughly 13% in the top ten. Worth noting for this clonotype: The junction departs from the called germline gene at one end, perhaps through a read error.

Regarding time point: persistent/refractory GD, antithyroid drugs over 5 years with positive TRAb. RNA from PBMCs was the source of the TCR library. The CDR3 is 16 residues long. Germline values: CDR1 SGHTA, CDR2 FQGNSA. This receptor was taken from a female donor with Graves disease. The rearrangement links TRBV7-2 to TRBJ1-5; 9 bases are a match to TRBD1. The material was peripheral blood mononuclear cells (PBMCs), obtained when the disease was refractory, from a patient treated with antithyroid drugs. Here the CDR3 reads CAGSSEGTGLHQPQHF. Written as DNA, the CDR3 is TGTGCCGGCAGCTCGGAAGGGACAGGGCTACATCAGCCCCAGCATTTT. The full variable domain, in which reference TRBV7-2 and TRBJ1-5 provide the parts outside the CDR3, is GAGVSQSPSNKVTEKGKDVELRCDPISGHTALYWYRQSLGQGLEFLIYFQGNSAPDKSGLPSDRFSAERTGGSVSTLTIQRTQQEDSAVYLCAGSSEGTGLHQPQHFGDGTRLSIL.